A single sample is the source of the 22 T cell receptor beta chains below, sequenced in a study of blood T cell repertoires in COVID-19. Sequenced by immunoSEQ multiplex PCR; TCRdb stores in-frame clones only, minus some. The data contain approximately 220,000 clones, about four fifths of them singletons. Sequencing used PBMCs or T cells enriched from blood (not recorded which). The source of these receptors is a woman in her 50s who had been exposed to COVID-19.

The CDR3 DNA reads as TGTGCCAGCGGCACCGTGGATAGGGGCGGGGAGCTGTTTTTT. Translating gives CASGTVDRGGELFF. The chain employs TRBV7-9 and TRBJ2-2; weak D call: TRBD1 (5 bases). Per the germline V gene, CDR1 is SEHNR and CDR2 is FQNEAQ (reference sequence). This CDR3 region has 14 residues. Trimming shortened V by 8 bases and J by 7 bases, and 17 bases separated the two germline ends.

The gene calls are TRBV19 and TRBJ1-5; D possibly corresponds to TRBD1 (6 bases). Germline V lookup: CDR1 LNHDA, CDR2 SQIVND (reference sequence). The CDR3 loop spans 17 amino acids. V was shortened by 6 bases and J by 1 base, with 19 bases between the two germline ends. CDR3 nucleotide sequence: TGTGCCAGTAGGCCGGGGGGGCCCTTTATGAGCAATCAGCCCCAGCATTTT. Residues: CASRPGGPFMSNQPQHF.

CDR3 residues: CASRSPGGGQPQHF. CDR3 nucleotide sequence: TGTGCCAGCAGATCACCAGGGGGAGGTCAGCCCCAGCATTTT. The chain uses TRBV5-8 and TRBJ1-5, with 7 nucleotides matching TRBD1. The CDR3 loop spans 14 amino acids. Trimming cost V 5 bases and J 6 bases; bases outside gene matches: 8. Per germline, CDR1 SGHTS and CDR2 YDEGEE.

The chain recombines TRBV12-5 with TRBJ1-1; 8 positions agree with TRBD1. This CDR3 comprises 16 residues. The V gene's germline CDR1 is LGHNT and CDR2 FRNRAP. V was pared by 1 base and J by 4 bases, with 8 bases of the junction left unmatched. CDR3 sequence reads: CASGLAPIGQGTEAFF. CDR3 nucleotide sequence: TGTGCTAGTGGTTTGGCCCCAATCGGACAGGGCACTGAAGCTTTCTTT.

Of note for this clone: The identical CDR3 is also encoded by other nucleotide sequences in the sample. The V gene is TRBV29-1, the J gene TRBJ2-2; 10 positions agree with TRBD1. The CDR3 extends over 13 amino acids. The germline gives CDR1 SQVTM, CDR2 ANQGSEA. J gave up 4 bases and V 6 bases, and 2 bases lay outside the gene matches. The CDR3 sequence: CSVRTGGTGELFF. The CDR3 DNA is TGCAGCGTCAGGACAGGGGGCACCGGGGAGCTGTTTTTT.

V is TRBV4-1 and J is TRBJ2-5; 11 positions agree with TRBD1. The CDR3 consists of 15 residues. V was pared by 2 bases and J by 4 bases, with 3 bases of the junction left unmatched. Germline V gene data show CDR1 as MGHRA and CDR2 as YSYEKL. Here the CDR3 DNA reads TGCGCCAGCAGCCAACCGGGGACAGGGGGAGAGACCCAGTACTTC. Protein sequence: CASSQPGTGGETQYF.

The chain carries TRBV7-8 and TRBJ1-2, with D unclear. Germline CDR1 SGHVS, CDR2 FQNEAQ. This CDR3 spans 11 amino acids. V dropped 10 bases and J dropped 5 bases, with 11 bases sitting between them. CDR3 DNA sequence: TGTGCCATACGTCGCGAATATGGCTACACCTTC. It translates to CAIRREYGYTF.

The rearrangement joins TRBV28 to TRBJ2-1, with D uncertain. Germline-derived CDR1 and CDR2 are MDHEN and SYDVKM. The V gene lost 5 bases and the J gene lost 4 bases, with 6 bases spanning the gap. The CDR3 runs 12 residues. DNA for the CDR3: TGTGCCAGCAGTGGGCTATACAATGAGCAGTTCTTC. Its protein product is CASSGLYNEQFF. The full variable domain, its missing parts supplied by reference TRBV28 and TRBJ2-1, is DVKVTQSSRYLVKRTGEKVFLECVQDMDHENMFWYRQDPGLGLRLIYFSYDVKMKEKGDIPEGYSVSREKKERFSLILESASTNQTSMYLCASSGLYNEQFFGPGTRLTVL.

The chain carries TRBV10-3 and TRBJ1-1; D possibly corresponds to TRBD1 (5 bases). Germline CDR1 ENHRY, CDR2 SYGVKD. V was pared by 4 bases and J by 4 bases, with 10 bases between. The CDR3 spans 13 residues. Here the CDR3 DNA reads TGTGCCATCAGTGTTTGGGGGGGCACTGAAGCTTTCTTT. It codes for CAISVWGGTEAFF.

The V and J genes are TRBV27 and TRBJ1-1, with 8 positions matching TRBD1. There are 14 residues in the CDR3. Germline V gives CDR1 MNHEY, CDR2 SMNVEV (reference sequence). Trimming removed 5 bases from V and 4 bases from J; junction bases left unmatched: 6. This CDR3 reads CASSRITGGTEAFF. The CDR3 nucleotides are TGTGCCAGCAGTCGCATCACAGGGGGCACTGAAGCTTTCTTT.

The V gene is TRBV6-5, the J gene TRBJ2-1; D may be TRBD2 (6 bases). V lost 2 bases and J 0 bases, leaving 11 bases between the germline ends. The CDR3 contains 16 residues. In germline, CDR1 is MNHEY, CDR2 SVGAGI. The DNA for the CDR3 is TGTGCCAGCAGTTACCCCGCGGGGCCCTCCTACAATGAGCAGTTCTTC. Translated, it gives CASSYPAGPSYNEQFF.

The chain employs TRBV23-1 and TRBJ1-4; 7 bases fit TRBD1. TRBV23-1 is known as an ORF, though its function is uncertain. V was pared by 3 bases and J by 12 bases, with 7 bases of the junction left unmatched. The CDR3 length is 13 residues. The CDR3 DNA reads as TGCGCCAGCAGTCAGACAGGGAGCCGGGAACTGTTTTTT. The encoded protein is CASSQTGSRELFF.

The rearrangement joins TRBV13 to TRBJ1-2; D unresolved. Germline values: CDR1 PRHDT, CDR2 FYEKMQ (reference sequence). This CDR3 spans 14 amino acids. The V end was cut by 5 bases, the J end by 6 bases, with 16 bases between. The CDR3 loop reads CASSPNVQPDGYTF. For the CDR3, the DNA is TGTGCCAGCAGCCCGAACGTACAGCCGGATGGCTACACCTTC. Supplemented by reference TRBV13 and TRBJ1-2, the full variable domain reads AAGVIQSPRHLIKEKRETATLKCYPIPRHDTVYWYQQGPGQDPQFLISFYEKMQSDKGSIPDRFSAQQFSDYHSELNMSSLELGDSALYFCASSPNVQPDGYTFGSGTRLTVV.

The rearrangement links TRBV7-8 to TRBJ1-4, with a weak D call TRBD1 (5 bases). V was trimmed by 5 bases and J by 7 bases, leaving 14 bases between them. The CDR3 covers 14 residues. Germline V lookup: CDR1 SGHVS, CDR2 FQNEAQ. The CDR3 nucleotides read TGTGCCAGCAGCCCTACCGGAGGGGTTGAAAAACTGTTTTTT. It translates to CASSPTGGVEKLFF.

CDR3 sequence: CASSGVGADNSPLHF. CDR3 sequence (DNA): TGCGCCAGCAGTGGTGTGGGGGCGGATAATTCACCCCTCCACTTT. V is TRBV10-2 and J is TRBJ1-6; possible D gene TRBD1, 6 bases. Trimming took 4 bases from V and 5 from J, leaving 12 bases between them. The germline V gene has CDR1 WSHSY and CDR2 SAAADI. This CDR3 contains 15 residues.

This chain links TRBV9 with TRBJ1-3; D unclear. The CDR3 totals 15 residues. Germline CDR1 is SGDLS and CDR2 is YYNGEE. V was trimmed by 0 bases and J by 0 bases, leaving 7 bases between them. The CDR3 nucleotides read TGTGCCAGCAGCGTAGATGGGAGCTCTGGAAACACCATATATTTT. Protein product: CASSVDGSSGNTIYF.

The chain recombines TRBV28 with TRBJ1-5, with TRBD1 identical over 9 bases. The CDR3 sequence is 15 residues long. CDR1 is MDHEN and CDR2 is SYDVKM in the germline V gene. The J segment lost 7 bases and the V segment lost 2 bases, leaving 6 bases of the junction unmatched. The chain's CDR3 is CASSLRDRELQPQHF. The CDR3 coding sequence is TGTGCCAGCAGTTTAAGGGACAGGGAATTACAGCCCCAGCATTTT.

The chain carries TRBV6-2 or TRBV6-3 and TRBJ1-1, with unresolved D. This CDR3 region has 14 residues. Germline loops: CDR1 MNHEY, CDR2 SVGEGT. V lost 4 bases to trimming and J lost 4 bases, with 13 bases between them. The CDR3 protein is CASSFEGGGTEAFF. CDR3 nucleotides: TGTGCCAGCAGTTTTGAGGGTGGTGGCACTGAAGCTTTCTTT.

J is TRBJ2-1 and V is TRBV11-2; D is possibly TRBD2 (7 bases). The CDR3 sequence is 15 residues long. Germline lookup yields CDR1 SGHAT and CDR2 FQNNGV. Deletions cut 1 base from V and 7 bases from J, with 14 bases between. CDR3 in amino acids: CASSLARGLRNEQFF. For the CDR3, the DNA is TGTGCCAGCAGCTTAGCGCGGGGGCTGAGGAATGAGCAGTTCTTC.

The chain uses TRBV5-1 and TRBJ1-1; maybe TRBD1 (6 bases). V dropped 2 bases and J dropped 6 bases, with 14 bases sitting between them. Germline V lookup: CDR1 SGHRS, CDR2 YFSETQ. This CDR3 is 14 amino acids long. The CDR3 protein is CASSLQGGFPEAFF. Written as DNA, the CDR3 is TGCGCCAGCAGCTTACAAGGGGGATTCCCTGAAGCTTTCTTT.

Here the CDR3 reads CASSQRLGENTEAFF. CDR3 nucleotide sequence: TGCGCCAGCAGCCAACGCTTAGGGGAGAACACTGAAGCTTTCTTT. This chain joins TRBV4-3 and TRBJ1-1, with D maybe TRBD1 (5 bases). CDR1 LGHNA and CDR2 YSLEER come from the germline V gene. The V end was cut by 2 bases, the J end by 1 base, with 11 bases between. The CDR3 runs to 15 residues.

The chain links TRBV19 to TRBJ1-1, with D unclear. Germline lookup yields CDR1 LNHDA and CDR2 SQIVND (reference sequence). The CDR3 contains 14 residues. V was cut by 3 bases and J by 6 bases, with 14 bases left in between. CDR3 bases: TGTGCCAGTAGTATGGTATCCCAGATGGCTGAAGCTTTCTTT. Amino acid sequence: CASSMVSQMAEAFF.